A selection of T cell receptor beta chains follows, all from one sample in a study of CD8 T cells in ankylosing spondylitis. TCRdb passed the 5' RACE reads through MiXCR, listing each CDR3 protein once. The repertoire consists of about 250,000 distinct CDR3 sequences, with roughly a quarter occurring once and the leading ten covering 0.6% to 0.75%. The specimen was blood, either unsorted or a sorted T cell fraction (not recorded which). Receptors originate from a male donor with ankylosing spondylitis or in good health (not recorded which). CDR3s include the opening cysteine and the closing phenylalanine or tryptophan. A D gene is named only where the DNA matches it firmly. Only some rows state a clone size, as once, few, many or a class for expanded clones.

d_gene	abundance	j_gene	v_gene	CDR3aa	CDR3nt
.	few	TRBJ2-1	TRBV29-1	CSVEEGGGSVF	TGCAGCGTTGAAGAGGGGGGTGGATCTGTCTTC
.	many	TRBJ2-2	TRBV5-1	CASSLSAQGNTGELFF	TGCGCCAGCAGCTTAAGCGCACAGGGGAACACCGGGGAGCTGTTTTTT
TRBD1	few	TRBJ1-4	TRBV12-3/TRBV12-4	CASSRDREIREKLFF	TGTGCCAGCAGCCGGGACAGGGAAATTCGAGAAAAACTGTTTTTT
.	.	TRBJ2-7	TRBV29-1	CSVAGQGREQYF	TGCAGCGTAGCTGGCCAGGGGCGCGAGCAGTACTTC
TRBD2	many	TRBJ2-2	TRBV29-1	CSASGGTTGELFF	TGCAGCGCCTCCGGGGGGACCACCGGGGAGCTGTTTTTT
TRBD2	.	TRBJ2-3	TRBV6-5	CASSYSPSGVGTDTQYF	TGTGCCAGCAGTTACTCCCCTAGCGGGGTAGGGACAGATACGCAGTATTTT
.	.	TRBJ2-5	TRBV6-5	CASSSLGGGQETQYF	TGTGCCAGCAGTTCCCTAGGAGGGGGCCAAGAGACCCAGTACTTC
.	few	TRBJ2-5	TRBV7-2	CASSLLIASETQYF	TGTGCCAGCAGCTTATTGATTGCGTCAGAGACCCAGTACTTC
.	many	TRBJ2-1	TRBV3-1	CASSQSPWESLEQFF	TGTGCCAGCAGCCAAAGTCCTTGGGAGAGTCTTGAGCAGTTCTTC
.	few	TRBJ2-7	TRBV7-9	CASSKLGDKSYEQYF	TGTGCCAGCAGTAAACTCGGGGACAAGTCCTACGAGCAGTACTTC
.	many	TRBJ1-6	TRBV12-3/TRBV12-4	CASNQGTSNSPLHF	TGTGCCAGCAATCAGGGGACCAGTAATTCACCCCTCCACTTT
TRBD2	few	TRBJ2-5	TRBV20-1	CSATTSGGALETQYF	TGCAGTGCCACAACTAGCGGGGGGGCCCTGGAGACCCAGTACTTC
.	.	TRBJ2-5	TRBV20-1	CSAREFWSLSRETQYF	TGCAGTGCTAGAGAGTTCTGGTCCCTTTCCAGGGAGACCCAGTACTTC
.	.	TRBJ1-3	TRBV6-1	CASRPPGRNTIYF	TGTGCCAGCAGACCGCCGGGGAGAAACACCATATATTTT
.	many	TRBJ1-6	TRBV10-1	CASSERGSNSPLHF	TGCGCCAGCAGTGAGCGGGGGTCTAATTCACCCCTCCACTTT
TRBD1	.	TRBJ2-7	TRBV29-1	CSVTGTGRGDYEQYF	TGCAGCGTTACCGGGACAGGGAGGGGGGACTACGAGCAGTACTTC
.	many	TRBJ1-5	TRBV27	CASSFQGNNQPQHF	TGTGCCAGCAGTTTTCAGGGTAACAATCAGCCCCAGCATTTT
TRBD1	few	TRBJ1-2	TRBV10-3	CAISEAGQGSDGYTF	TGTGCCATCAGTGAGGCGGGACAGGGGTCGGATGGCTACACCTTC
.	many	TRBJ1-5	TRBV20-1	CSARVPAIVNQPQHF	TGCAGTGCTAGAGTTCCAGCGATCGTCAATCAGCCCCAGCATTTT
.	.	TRBJ2-7	TRBV5-1	CASSLAGEYEQYF	TGCGCCAGCAGCTTGGCCGGGGAATACGAGCAGTACTTC
TRBD1	.	TRBJ1-2	TRBV12-3/TRBV12-4	CASSSNRGSYGYTF	TGTGCCAGCAGTTCGAACAGGGGATCCTATGGCTACACCTTC
.	.	TRBJ1-6	TRBV12-3/TRBV12-4	CASTRDAGSPLHF	TGTGCCAGCACCCGGGACGCAGGTTCACCCCTCCACTTT
.	few	TRBJ2-3	TRBV10-3	CAIKEPSGDTQYF	TGTGCCATCAAGGAACCGTCCGGAGATACGCAGTATTTT
TRBD1	many	TRBJ2-1	TRBV7-2	CASSLKGQVYNEQFF	TGTGCCAGCAGCTTAAAGGGACAGGTGTACAATGAGCAGTTCTTC
TRBD1	many	TRBJ1-2	TRBV23-1	CASSQTGMDYGYTF	TGCGCCAGCAGTCAGACAGGGATGGACTATGGCTACACCTTC
.	many	TRBJ2-5	TRBV20-1	CSPFGREQETQYF	TGCTCTCCATTCGGACGGGAGCAAGAGACCCAGTACTTC
TRBD1	many	TRBJ1-1	TRBV18	CASSPGTGDTEAFF	TGTGCCAGCTCACCAGGGACAGGGGACACTGAAGCTTTCTTT
.	many	TRBJ1-2	TRBV12-3/TRBV12-4	CASRGTGNPYGYTF	TGTGCCAGCAGGGGCACAGGGAATCCCTATGGCTACACCTTC
.	.	TRBJ2-7	TRBV9	CASSVATAGYEQYF	TGTGCCAGCAGCGTGGCGACAGCGGGCTACGAGCAGTACTTC
TRBD2	many	TRBJ2-5	TRBV20-1	CSANLAGGKTQYF	TGCAGTGCTAATCTAGCGGGGGGAAAGACCCAGTACTTC
.	few	TRBJ2-1	TRBV20-1	CSARDGPGAFSYNEQFF	TGCAGTGCTAGAGATGGTCCAGGGGCCTTCTCCTACAATGAGCAGTTCTTC
.	few	TRBJ1-5	TRBV12-3/TRBV12-4	CASSSRGGGQPQHF	TGTGCCAGCAGTTCTCGGGGGGGAGGTCAGCCCCAGCATTTT